This T cell receptor beta chain is drawn from a study of cytomegalovirus exposure and HLA in healthy donors. On the study more broadly: Later analysis reported that the approximately 120 validation repertoires shared the platform of the approximately 670 first-cohort repertoires.

In regard to this clone: The target antigen is unknown. Other nucleotide sequences in the sample specify the same CDR3.

Study findings and constraints: Rare sequences made up most TCRs, while some public TCRs were found in many donors. According to reports, the classifier identified cytomegalovirus status with high specificity and sensitivity.

Only in-frame clones appear in the TCRdb table, and some are missing; sequencing was by immunoSEQ multiplex PCR. The sample includes about 150,000 clones, roughly nine tenths of them seen just once. The V segment lost 3 bases and the J segment 1 base; nucleotides outside the gene matches: 1. This CDR3 contains 15 residues. CDR1 and CDR2 (germline): KGHSH, LQKENI. The TCR sequence derives from a man in his late teens or twenties in good health and CMV-seronegative. Material for sequencing was PBMCs. This chain connects TRBV18 to TRBJ2-5, with 11 bases fitting TRBD2. CDR3 sequence reads: CASSPGTSGQETQYF. Written as DNA, the CDR3 is TGTGCCAGCTCACCGGGGACTAGCGGCCAAGAGACCCAGTACTTC.